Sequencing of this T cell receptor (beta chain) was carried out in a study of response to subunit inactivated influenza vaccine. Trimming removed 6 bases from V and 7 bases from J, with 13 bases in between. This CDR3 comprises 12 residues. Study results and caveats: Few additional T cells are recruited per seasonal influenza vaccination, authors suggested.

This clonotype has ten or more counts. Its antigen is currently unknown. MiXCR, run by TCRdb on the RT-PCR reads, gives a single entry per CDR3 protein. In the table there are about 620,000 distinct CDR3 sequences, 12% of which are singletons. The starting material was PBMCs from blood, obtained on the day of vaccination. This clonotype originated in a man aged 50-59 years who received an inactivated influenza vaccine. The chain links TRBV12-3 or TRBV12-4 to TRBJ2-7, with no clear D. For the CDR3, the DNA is TGTGCCAGCAGACCTTCAGTGGGGGAGCAGTACTTC. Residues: CASRPSVGEQYF.